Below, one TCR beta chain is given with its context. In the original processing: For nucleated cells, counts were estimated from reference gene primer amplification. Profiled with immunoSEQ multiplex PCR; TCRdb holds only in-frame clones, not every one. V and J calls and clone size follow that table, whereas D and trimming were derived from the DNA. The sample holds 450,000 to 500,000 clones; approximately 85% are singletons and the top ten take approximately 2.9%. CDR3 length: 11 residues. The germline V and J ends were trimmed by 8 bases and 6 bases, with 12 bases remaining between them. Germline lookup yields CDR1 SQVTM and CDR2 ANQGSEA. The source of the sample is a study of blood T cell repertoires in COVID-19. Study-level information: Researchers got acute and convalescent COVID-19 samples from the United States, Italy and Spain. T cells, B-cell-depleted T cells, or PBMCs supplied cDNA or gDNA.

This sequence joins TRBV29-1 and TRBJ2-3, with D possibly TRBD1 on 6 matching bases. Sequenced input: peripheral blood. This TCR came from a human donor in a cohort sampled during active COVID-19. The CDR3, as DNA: TGCAGCCTGTACACAGGGGATACGCAGTATTTT. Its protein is CSLYTGDTQYF.